This record looks at one T cell receptor (beta chain) sequence and its context. The entry originates in a study of OX40 agonist ivuxolimab in advanced cancers. Using immunoSEQ multiplex PCR, the repertoire was profiled, and TCRdb retains in-frame clones only, with some absent. There are approximately 91,000 clones in the sample; around 86% occur only once, and 0.31% lies in the top ten. The CDR3 length is 15 residues. V shed 4 bases and J shed 4 bases, with 15 bases lying between them. The germline V gene has CDR1 SGHRS and CDR2 YFSETQ. The sequence was collected from an adult with an advanced solid tumor such as melanoma, head and neck, liver or kidney cancer. The chain uses TRBV5-1 and TRBJ1-5; D is possibly TRBD1 (5 bases). The sequencing here drew on CD4+ or CD8+ T cells sorted from blood, taken in a trial of the OX40 agonist ivuxolimab. CDR3 DNA: TGCGCCAGCAGCCCGGGACGGACCCCGAATCAGCCCCAGCATTTT. Translation gives CASSPGRTPNQPQHF. The variable domain in full, with the rest retrieved from reference TRBV5-1 and TRBJ1-5, is KAGVTQTPRYLIKTRGQQVTLSCSPISGHRSVSWYQQTPGQGLQFLFEYFSETQRNKGNFPGRFSGRQFSNSRSEMNVSTLELGDSALYLCASSPGRTPNQPQHFGDGTRLSIL.